This TCR beta chain was sequenced in a study of blood T cell repertoires in COVID-19. At the level of the study: The United States, Italy and Spain provided the acute and convalescent COVID-19 samples. T cells, B-cell-depleted T cells, or PBMCs provided the cDNA or gDNA that served as material.

This clone appeared a few times. This CDR3 spans 14 amino acids. The junction had 4 bases not matched to a gene; V was cut back by 0 bases and J by 7 bases. CDR1 is SGHVS, CDR2 FQNEAQ, per germline. Profiling relied on immunoSEQ multiplex PCR, and the TCRdb table lists in-frame clones only, not all of them. The sample has approximately 88,000 clones, about nine tenths seen once. The receptor's source is a male donor with acute or convalescent COVID-19. V and J are TRBV7-8 and TRBJ1-1; the match to TRBD1 covers 8 bases. Sequenced material: peripheral blood. As DNA, the CDR3 is TGTGCCAGCAGCTTAGCGGGGACAGGAGGTGAAGCTTTCTTT. Protein sequence: CASSLAGTGGEAFF. The entire variable domain, with the rest obtained from reference TRBV7-8 and TRBJ1-1, is as follows: GAGVSQSPRYKVAKRGQDVALRCDPISGHVSLFWYQQALGQGPEFLTYFQNEAQLDKSGLPSDRFFAERPEGSVSTLKIQRTQQEDSAVYLCASSLAGTGGEAFFGQGTRLTVV.